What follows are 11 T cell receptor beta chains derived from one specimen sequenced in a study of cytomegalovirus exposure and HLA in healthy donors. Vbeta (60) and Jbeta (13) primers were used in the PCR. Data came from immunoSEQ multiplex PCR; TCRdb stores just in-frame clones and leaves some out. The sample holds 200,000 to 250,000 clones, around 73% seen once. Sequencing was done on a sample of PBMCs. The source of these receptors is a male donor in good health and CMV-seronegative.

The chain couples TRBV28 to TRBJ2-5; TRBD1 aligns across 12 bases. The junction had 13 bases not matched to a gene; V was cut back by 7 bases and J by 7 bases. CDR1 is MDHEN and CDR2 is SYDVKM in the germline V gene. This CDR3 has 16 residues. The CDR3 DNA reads TGTGCCAGCAAATCCACCGGGACAGGGGGCAGGCGGACCCAGTACTTC. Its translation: CASKSTGTGGRRTQYF.

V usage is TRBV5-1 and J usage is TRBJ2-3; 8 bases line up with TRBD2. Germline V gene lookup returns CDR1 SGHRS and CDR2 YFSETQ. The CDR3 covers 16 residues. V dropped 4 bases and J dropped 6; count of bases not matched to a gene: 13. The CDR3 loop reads CASSAVAGLPSDTQYF. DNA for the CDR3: TGCGCCAGCAGCGCCGTAGCGGGGCTCCCCTCGGATACGCAGTATTTT. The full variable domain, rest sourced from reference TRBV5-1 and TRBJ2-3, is KAGVTQTPRYLIKTRGQQVTLSCSPISGHRSVSWYQQTPGQGLQFLFEYFSETQRNKGNFPGRFSGRQFSNSRSEMNVSTLELGDSALYLCASSAVAGLPSDTQYFGPGTRLTVL.

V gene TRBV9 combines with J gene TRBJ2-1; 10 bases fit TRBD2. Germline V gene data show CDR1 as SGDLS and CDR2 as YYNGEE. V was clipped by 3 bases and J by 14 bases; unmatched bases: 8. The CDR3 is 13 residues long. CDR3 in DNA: TGTGCCAGCAGCGGTCTAGCGGGAGAGAGAAAGTTCTTC. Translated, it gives CASSGLAGERKFF.

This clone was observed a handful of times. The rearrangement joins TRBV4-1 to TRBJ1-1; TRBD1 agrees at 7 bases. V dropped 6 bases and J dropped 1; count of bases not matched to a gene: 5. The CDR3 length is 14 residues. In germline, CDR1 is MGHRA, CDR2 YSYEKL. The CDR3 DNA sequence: TGCGCCAGCAGTCCCGGACAGGCGAACACTGAAGCTTTCTTT. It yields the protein CASSPGQANTEAFF.

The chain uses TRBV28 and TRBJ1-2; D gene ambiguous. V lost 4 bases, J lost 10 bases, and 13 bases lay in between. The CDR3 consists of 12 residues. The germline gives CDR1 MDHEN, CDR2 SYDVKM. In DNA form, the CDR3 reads TGTGCCAGCAGTTCGGTCCGGCAGGTCTACACCTTC. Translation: CASSSVRQVYTF.

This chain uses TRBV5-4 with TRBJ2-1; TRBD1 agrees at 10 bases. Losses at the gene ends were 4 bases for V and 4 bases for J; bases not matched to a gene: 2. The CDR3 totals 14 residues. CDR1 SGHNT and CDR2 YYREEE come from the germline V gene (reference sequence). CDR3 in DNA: TGTGCCAGCAGCGCGGGACAGGGGTACAATGAGCAGTTCTTC. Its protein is CASSAGQGYNEQFF.

CDR3 coding DNA: TGTGCCAGCAGCGTAGGAGCGGGAGATTTCTACGAGCAGTACTTC. Amino acids: CASSVGAGDFYEQYF. This chain uses TRBV9 with TRBJ2-7; 8 nucleotides align to TRBD2. Germline CDR1 SGDLS, CDR2 YYNGEE. Trimming at V came to 0 bases and at J to 3 bases, leaving 5 bases not matched to a gene. The length of the CDR3 is 15 residues.

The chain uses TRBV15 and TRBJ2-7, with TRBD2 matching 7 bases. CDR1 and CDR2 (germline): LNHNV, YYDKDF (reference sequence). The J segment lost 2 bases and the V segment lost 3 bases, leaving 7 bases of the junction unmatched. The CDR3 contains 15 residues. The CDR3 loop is CATSRGLPFPYEQYF. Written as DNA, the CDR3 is TGTGCCACCAGCAGGGGACTACCCTTTCCCTACGAGCAGTACTTC.

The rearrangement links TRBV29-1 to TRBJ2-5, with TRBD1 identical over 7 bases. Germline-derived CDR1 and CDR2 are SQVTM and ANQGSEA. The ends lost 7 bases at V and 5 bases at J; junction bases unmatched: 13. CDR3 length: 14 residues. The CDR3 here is CSAARQGPMETQYF. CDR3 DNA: TGCAGCGCCGCTCGACAGGGCCCGATGGAGACCCAGTACTTC. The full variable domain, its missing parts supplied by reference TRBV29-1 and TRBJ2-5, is SAVISQKPSRDICQRGTSLTIQCQVDSQVTMMFWYRQQPGQSLTLIATANQGSEATYESGFVIDKFPISRPNLTFSTLTVSNMSPEDSSIYLCSAARQGPMETQYFGPGTRLLVL.

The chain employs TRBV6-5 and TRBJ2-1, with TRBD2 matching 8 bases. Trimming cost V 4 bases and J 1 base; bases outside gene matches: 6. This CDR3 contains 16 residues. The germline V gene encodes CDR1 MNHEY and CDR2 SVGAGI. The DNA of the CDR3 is TGTGCCAGCAGTTCACTAGCGGTAATTTCCTACAATGAGCAGTTCTTC. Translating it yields CASSSLAVISYNEQFF.

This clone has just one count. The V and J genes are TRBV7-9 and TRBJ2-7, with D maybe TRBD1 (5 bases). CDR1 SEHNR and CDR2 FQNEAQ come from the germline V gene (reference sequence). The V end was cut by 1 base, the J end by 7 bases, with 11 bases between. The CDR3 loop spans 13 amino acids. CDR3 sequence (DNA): TGTGCCAGCAGCTTAGGGGGCCCCGTGGAGCAGTACTTC. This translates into CASSLGGPVEQYF.